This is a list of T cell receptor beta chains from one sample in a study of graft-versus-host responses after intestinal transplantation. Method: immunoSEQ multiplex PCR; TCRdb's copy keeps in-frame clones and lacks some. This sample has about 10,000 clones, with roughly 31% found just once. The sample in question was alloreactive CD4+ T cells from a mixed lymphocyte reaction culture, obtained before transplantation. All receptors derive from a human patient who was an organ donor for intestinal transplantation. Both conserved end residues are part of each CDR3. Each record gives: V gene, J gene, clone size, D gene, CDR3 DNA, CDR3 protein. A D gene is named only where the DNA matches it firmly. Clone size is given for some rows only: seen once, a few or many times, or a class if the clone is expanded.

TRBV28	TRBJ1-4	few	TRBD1	TGTGCCAGCAGTTTCCCACGGGACAGGGGGCGCGGAAATGAAAAACTGTTTTTT	CASSFPRDRGRGNEKLFF
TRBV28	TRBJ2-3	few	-	TGTGCCAGCAGTGGCATCCTACCGTATAGCACAGATACGCAGTATTTT	CASSGILPYSTDTQYF
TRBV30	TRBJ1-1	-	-	TGTGCCTGGAGGAGGGGGGGGCCGGACACTGAAGCTTTCTTT	CAWRRGGPDTEAFF
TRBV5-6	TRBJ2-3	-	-	TGTGCCAGCAGTTCGAGCACAGATACGCAGTATTTT	CASSSSTDTQYF
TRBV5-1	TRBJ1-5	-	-	TGCGCCAGCAGCTTGCTAGGGGGCAATCAGCCCCAGCATTTT	CASSLLGGNQPQHF
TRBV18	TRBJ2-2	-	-	TGTGCCAGCTCACCGTCCCTGACCGGGGAGCTGTTTTTT	CASSPSLTGELFF
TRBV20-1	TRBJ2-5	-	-	TGCAGTGCACAGTACGGGACCCAGTACTTC	CSAQYGTQYF
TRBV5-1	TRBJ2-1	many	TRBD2	TGCGCCAGCAGCTTAGCGGGGGGGAGCTCCTACAATGAGCAGTTCTTC	CASSLAGGSSYNEQFF
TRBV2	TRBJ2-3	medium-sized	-	TGTGCCAGCAGTGGACTCACAGATACGCAGTATTTT	CASSGLTDTQYF
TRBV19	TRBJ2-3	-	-	TGTGCCAGTACCCCAAGGACTAACACAGATACGCAGTATTTT	CASTPRTNTDTQYF
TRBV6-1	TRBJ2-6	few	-	TGTGCCAGCAGCAGAACAGGGTCTGGGGCCAACGTCCTGACTTTC	CASSRTGSGANVLTF
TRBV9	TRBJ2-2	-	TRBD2	TGTGCCAGCAGCGTAGCGGCGGGGGGGAACACCGGGGAGCTGTTTTTT	CASSVAAGGNTGELFF
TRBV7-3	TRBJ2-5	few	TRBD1	TGTGCCAGCAGCTCGACAGGGTCGCGGGAGACCCAGTACTTC	CASSSTGSRETQYF
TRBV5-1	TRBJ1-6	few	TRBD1	TGCGCCAGCAGCTTGGACAGGGGCTCCTATAATTCACCCCTCCACTTT	CASSLDRGSYNSPLHF
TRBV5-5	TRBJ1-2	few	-	TGTGCCAGCAGCCCCCGAGGGGACTATGGCTACACCTTC	CASSPRGDYGYTF
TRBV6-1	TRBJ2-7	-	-	TGTGCCAGCAGTGAAACCTACGAGCAGTACTTC	CASSETYEQYF
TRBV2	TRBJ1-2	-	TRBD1	TGTGCCAGCAGTTTCACAGGGGGCTGGGGCTACACCTTC	CASSFTGGWGYTF
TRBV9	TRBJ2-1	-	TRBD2	TGTGCCAGCATGAGCGGGAGTTACAATGAGCAGTTCTTC	CASMSGSYNEQFF
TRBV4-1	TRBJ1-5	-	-	TGCGCCAGCAGCCAAGACAGCAATCAGCCCCAGCATTTT	CASSQDSNQPQHF
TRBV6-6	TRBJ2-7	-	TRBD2	TGTGAGAGGGGACTAGTCGACGAGCAGTACTTC	CERGLVDEQYF
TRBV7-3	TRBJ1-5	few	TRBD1	TGTGCCAGCAGCCCCACCGGACAGGTGTCGACGGGAAATCAGCCCCAGCATTTT	CASSPTGQVSTGNQPQHF
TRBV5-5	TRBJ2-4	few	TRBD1	TGTGCCAGCAGCCCGGACAGGGTGGACATTCAGTACTTC	CASSPDRVDIQYF
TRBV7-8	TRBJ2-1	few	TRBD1	TGTGCCAGCAGTTCGACGGGACAGGCAACCAATGAGCAGTTCTTC	CASSSTGQATNEQFF
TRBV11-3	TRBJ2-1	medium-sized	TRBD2	TGTGCCAGCAGCTTAGAAACTAGCGGGGGCCACCTTGAGCAGTTCTTC	CASSLETSGGHLEQFF
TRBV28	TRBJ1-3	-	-	TGTGCCAGCAGTTTAGGAGGTGGGGGATACAGCTCTGGAAACACCATATATTTT	CASSLGGGGYSSGNTIYF
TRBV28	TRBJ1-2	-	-	TGTGCCAGCAGTTTACCCCTTGGAAAGGGCGACTATGGCTACACCTTC	CASSLPLGKGDYGYTF
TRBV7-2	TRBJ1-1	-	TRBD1	TGTGCCAGCAGCCCCTGGACAGGGGGCGTCATGAACACTGAAGCTTTCTTT	CASSPWTGGVMNTEAFF
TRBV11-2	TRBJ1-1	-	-	TGTGCCAGCAGCTTCCAAGGTACGATGGGGGGCACTGAAGCTTTCTTT	CASSFQGTMGGTEAFF
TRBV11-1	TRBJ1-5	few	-	TGTGCCAGCAGCTTAGATTATCAGCCCCAGCATTTT	CASSLDYQPQHF
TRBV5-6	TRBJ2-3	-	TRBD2	TGTGCCAGCACTAGCGGGGTAACAGATACGCAGTATTTT	CASTSGVTDTQYF
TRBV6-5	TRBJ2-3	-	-	TGTGCCAGCAGTTATGGGGGGCCCAGCACAGATACGCAGTATTTT	CASSYGGPSTDTQYF
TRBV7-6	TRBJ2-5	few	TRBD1	TGTGCCAGCAGCTTGCTCGGACAGGGCCAAGAGACCCAGTACTTC	CASSLLGQGQETQYF
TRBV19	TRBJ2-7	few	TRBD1	TGTGCCAGTAGTATTCCTAACAGGGGAAGATACGAGCAGTACTTC	CASSIPNRGRYEQYF
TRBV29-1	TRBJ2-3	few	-	TGCAGCGTTGAACAGTTTAGCACAGATACGCAGTATTTT	CSVEQFSTDTQYF
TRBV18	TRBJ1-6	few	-	TGTGCCAGCTCAACAACGACAAACCGGCGGGGACGTAATTCACCCCTCCACTTT	CASSTTTNRRGRNSPLHF
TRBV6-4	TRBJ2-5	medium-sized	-	TGTGCCAGCAGTGACAGGGAGACCCAGTACTTC	CASSDRETQYF
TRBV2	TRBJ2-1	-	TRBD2	TGTGCCAGCAGGACTAGCGGGGTCAATGAGCAGTTCTTC	CASRTSGVNEQFF
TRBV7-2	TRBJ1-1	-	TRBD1	TGTGCCAGCAGCTTATGGGACAGGGGGACTGAAGCTTTCTTT	CASSLWDRGTEAFF
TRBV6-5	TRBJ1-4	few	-	TGTGCCAGCAGTTTCTCCAGGGTGAGGGAAAAACTGTTTTTT	CASSFSRVREKLFF
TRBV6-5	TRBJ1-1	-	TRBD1	TGTGCCAGCAGGCATACAGGGGGCACTGAAGCTTTCTTT	CASRHTGGTEAFF
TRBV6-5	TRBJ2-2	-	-	TGTGCCAGCAGTTACTCCCATATCCGAGGGGGGGAGCTGTTTTTT	CASSYSHIRGGELFF
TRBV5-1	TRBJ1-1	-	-	TGCGCCAGCAGCTTGGACAGGAACACTGAAGCTTTCTTT	CASSLDRNTEAFF
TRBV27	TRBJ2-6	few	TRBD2	TGTGCCAGCGGGGGGGCTGGGGCCAACGTCCTGACTTTC	CASGGAGANVLTF
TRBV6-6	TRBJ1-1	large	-	TGTGCCAGCCCGGGGCGCGGGAACACTGAAGCTTTCTTT	CASPGRGNTEAFF
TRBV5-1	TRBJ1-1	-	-	TGCGCCAGCAGCCCTTTCTACGGGCCCATGAACACTGAAGCTTTCTTT	CASSPFYGPMNTEAFF
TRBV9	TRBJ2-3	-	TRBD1	TGTGCCAGCAGCCAAGCGACAGGGGTGGCTACGCAGTATTTT	CASSQATGVATQYF
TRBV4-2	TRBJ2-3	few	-	TGTGCCAGCAGCCAAGATGGCGTGGTCACAGATACGCAGTATTTT	CASSQDGVVTDTQYF
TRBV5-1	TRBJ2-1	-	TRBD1	TGCGCCAGCAGCCCGGGACAGGGGGCCAATGAGCAGTTCTTC	CASSPGQGANEQFF
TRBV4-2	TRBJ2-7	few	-	TGTGCCAGCAGCCAAGAAGAGATGCGCTCCTACGAGCAGTACTTC	CASSQEEMRSYEQYF
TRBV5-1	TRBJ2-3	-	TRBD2	TGCGCCAGCAGCTTGACTAGCGGCACAGATACGCAGTATTTT	CASSLTSGTDTQYF
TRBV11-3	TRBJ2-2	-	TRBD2	TGTGCCAGCAGCCAAGGACTAGCGGGGATCTTTTCCGGGGAGCTGTTTTTT	CASSQGLAGIFSGELFF
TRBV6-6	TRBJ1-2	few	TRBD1	TGTGCCAGCAGACAACAGGGGATCTATGGCTACACCTTC	CASRQQGIYGYTF
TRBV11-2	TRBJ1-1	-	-	TGTGCCAGCAGCTTAGATGGATGGGGTTCTGAAGCTTTCTTT	CASSLDGWGSEAFF